This T cell receptor beta chain originates from a study of blood T cell repertoires in COVID-19. Here immunoSEQ multiplex PCR was the method, and the copy in TCRdb shows in-frame clones only, minus some. Of approximately 170,000 clones listed, approximately 90% were seen once; the top ten hold 3.7%. V shed 3 bases and J shed 6 bases, with 20 bases lying between them. CDR3 size: 16 residues. Germline V gene sequence: CDR1 SGHNT, CDR2 YENEEA. The sample taken for sequencing was peripheral blood. The chain couples TRBV11-3 to TRBJ1-2; D perhaps matches TRBD1 (6 bases). The receptor was derived from a young man with active or convalescent COVID-19. CDR3 nucleotide sequence: TGTGCCAGCAGCTTTGGGGGGGCGAGAACTATTGATGGCTACACCTTC. Protein: CASSFGGARTIDGYTF.